Reported below is one TCR beta chain. As defined, naive CD8 cells were CD45RO-negative and positively selected for CCR7, with terminally differentiated effector memory CD45RA+ cells excluded. TCRdb's copy holds only in-frame clones and misses some; the assay was immunoSEQ multiplex PCR. Of around 2,000,000 clones listed, less than 95% are singletons. This record comes from a study of shared clonotypes between healthy human individuals. Trimming left V 8 bases short and J 5 bases short, with 15 bases between. The CDR3 contains 13 residues. The germline V gene has CDR1 MNHNY and CDR2 SVGAGI (reference sequence).

The chain recombines TRBV6-6 with TRBJ2-5; D ambiguous. This receptor was taken from a man aged 18 to 29 in good health. The specimen was naive CD8+ T cells sorted from blood. DNA of the CDR3: TGTGCCAGCCTCGGCTCCCAGGTGGAGACCCAGTACTTC. Translation: CASLGSQVETQYF.